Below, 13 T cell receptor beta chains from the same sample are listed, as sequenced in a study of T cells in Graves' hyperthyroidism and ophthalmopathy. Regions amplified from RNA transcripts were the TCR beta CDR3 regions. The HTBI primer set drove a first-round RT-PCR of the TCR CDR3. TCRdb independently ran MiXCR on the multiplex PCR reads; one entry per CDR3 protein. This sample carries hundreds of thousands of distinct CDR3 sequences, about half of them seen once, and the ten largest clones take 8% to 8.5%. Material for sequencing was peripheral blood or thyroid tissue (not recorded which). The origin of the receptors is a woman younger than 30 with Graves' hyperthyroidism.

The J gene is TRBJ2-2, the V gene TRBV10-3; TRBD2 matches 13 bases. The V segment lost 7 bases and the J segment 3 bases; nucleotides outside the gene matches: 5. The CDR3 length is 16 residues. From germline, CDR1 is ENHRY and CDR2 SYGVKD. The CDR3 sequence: CAITRLAGGYTGELFF. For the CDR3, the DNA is TGTGCCATCACGAGACTAGCGGGAGGATACACCGGGGAGCTGTTTTTT.

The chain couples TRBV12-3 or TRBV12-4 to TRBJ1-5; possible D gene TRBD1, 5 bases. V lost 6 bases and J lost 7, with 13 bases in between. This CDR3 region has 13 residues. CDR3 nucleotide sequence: TGTGCCAGCAGGGGTGGGACGGGGCAGCCCCAGCATTTT. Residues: CASRGGTGQPQHF.

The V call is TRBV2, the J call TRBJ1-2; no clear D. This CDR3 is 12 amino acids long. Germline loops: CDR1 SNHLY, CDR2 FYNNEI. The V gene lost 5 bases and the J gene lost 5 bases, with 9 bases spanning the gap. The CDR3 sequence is CASSRTAYGYTF. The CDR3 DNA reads TGTGCCAGCAGTCGAACAGCATATGGCTACACCTTC.

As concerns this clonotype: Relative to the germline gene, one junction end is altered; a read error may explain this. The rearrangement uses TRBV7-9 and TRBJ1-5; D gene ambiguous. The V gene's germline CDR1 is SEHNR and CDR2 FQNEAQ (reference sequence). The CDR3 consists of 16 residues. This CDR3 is CASSSSSKGSSQPQHF. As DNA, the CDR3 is TGTGCCAGCAGCTCCTCATCGAAAGGGAGCAGTCAGCCCCAGCATTTT.

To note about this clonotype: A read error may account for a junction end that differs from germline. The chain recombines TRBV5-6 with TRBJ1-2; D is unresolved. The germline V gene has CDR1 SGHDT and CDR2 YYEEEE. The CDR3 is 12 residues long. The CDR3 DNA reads TGTGCCTGCAGCCTAGCGGGGAATGGCTACACCTTC. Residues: CACSLAGNGYTF.

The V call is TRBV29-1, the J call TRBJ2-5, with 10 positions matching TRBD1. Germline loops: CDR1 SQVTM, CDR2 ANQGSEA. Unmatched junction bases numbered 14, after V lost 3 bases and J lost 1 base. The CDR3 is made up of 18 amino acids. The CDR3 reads CSVESGPGTGVFQETQYF. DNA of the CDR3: TGCAGCGTTGAGAGTGGGCCCGGGACAGGGGTTTTCCAAGAGACCCAGTACTTC.

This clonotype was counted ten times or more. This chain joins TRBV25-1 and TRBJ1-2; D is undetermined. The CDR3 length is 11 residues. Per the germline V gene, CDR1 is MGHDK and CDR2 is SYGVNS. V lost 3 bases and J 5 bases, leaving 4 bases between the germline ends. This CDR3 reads CASSDTYGYTF. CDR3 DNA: TGTGCCAGCAGTGACACTTATGGCTACACCTTC.

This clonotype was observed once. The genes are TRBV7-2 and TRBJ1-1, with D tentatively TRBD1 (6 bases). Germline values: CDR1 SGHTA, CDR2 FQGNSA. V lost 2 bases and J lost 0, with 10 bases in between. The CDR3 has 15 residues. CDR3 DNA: TGTGCCAGCAGCTTAAAGGGGGATCTGAACACTGAAGCTTTCTTT. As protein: CASSLKGDLNTEAFF.

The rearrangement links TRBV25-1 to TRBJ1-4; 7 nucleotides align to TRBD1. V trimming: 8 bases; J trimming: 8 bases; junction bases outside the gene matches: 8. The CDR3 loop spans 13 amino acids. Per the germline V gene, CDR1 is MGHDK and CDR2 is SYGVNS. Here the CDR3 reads CASSQGNDEKLFF. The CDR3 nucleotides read TGTGCCAGCTCACAGGGGAACGACGAAAAACTGTTTTTT.

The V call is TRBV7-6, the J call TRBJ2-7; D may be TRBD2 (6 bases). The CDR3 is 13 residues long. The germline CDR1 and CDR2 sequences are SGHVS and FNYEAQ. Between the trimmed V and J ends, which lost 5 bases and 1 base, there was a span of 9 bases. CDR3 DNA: TGTGCCAGCAGCGTGCTAGCGTCCTACGAGCAGTACTTC. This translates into CASSVLASYEQYF.

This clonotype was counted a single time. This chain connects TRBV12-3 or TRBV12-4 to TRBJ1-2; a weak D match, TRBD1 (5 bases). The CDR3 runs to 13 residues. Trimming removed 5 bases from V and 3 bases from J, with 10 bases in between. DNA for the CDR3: TGTGCCAGCAGTGTGGACATTGACTATGGCTACACCTTC. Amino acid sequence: CASSVDIDYGYTF.

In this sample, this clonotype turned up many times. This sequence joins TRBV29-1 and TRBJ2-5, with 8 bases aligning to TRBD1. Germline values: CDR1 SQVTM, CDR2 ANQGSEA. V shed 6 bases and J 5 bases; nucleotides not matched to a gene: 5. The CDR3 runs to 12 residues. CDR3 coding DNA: TGCAGCGTACAGGGGGATTCCGAGACCCAGTACTTC. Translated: CSVQGDSETQYF. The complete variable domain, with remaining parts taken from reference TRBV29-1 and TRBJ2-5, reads SAVISQKPSRDICQRGTSLTIQCQVDSQVTMMFWYRQQPGQSLTLIATANQGSEATYESGFVIDKFPISRPNLTFSTLTVSNMSPEDSSIYLCSVQGDSETQYFGPGTRLLVL.

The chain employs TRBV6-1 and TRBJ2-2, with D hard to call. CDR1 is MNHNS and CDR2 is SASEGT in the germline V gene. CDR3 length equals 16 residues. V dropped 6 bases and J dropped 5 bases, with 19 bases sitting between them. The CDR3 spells CASSGKGLKGTGELFF. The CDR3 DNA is TGTGCCAGCAGCGGAAAGGGCCTCAAAGGGACCGGGGAGCTGTTTTTT.